Presented here are 8 T cell receptor beta chains from one specimen sequenced in a study of blood T cell repertoires in COVID-19. The data were produced by immunoSEQ multiplex PCR, yet TCRdb's version contains in-frame clones alone and is incomplete. The table shows about 340,000 clones, with 92% occurring only once. What was sequenced was PBMCs or T cells enriched from blood (not recorded which). The source is a woman aged 30 to 39 who had recovered from COVID-19.

The V and J genes are TRBV2 and TRBJ1-6, with 7 bases aligning to TRBD1. The CDR3 sequence is 14 residues long. J gave up 7 bases and V 6 bases, and 6 bases lay outside the gene matches. Per the germline V gene, CDR1 is SNHLY and CDR2 is FYNNEI. The CDR3 protein is CASRPQGTNSPLHF. DNA for the CDR3: TGTGCCAGCAGGCCACAGGGGACCAATTCACCCCTCCACTTT.

This chain uses TRBV28 with TRBJ1-6; 10 bases agree with TRBD1. J lost 7 bases, V lost 6 bases, and 9 bases had no gene match. The germline gives CDR1 MDHEN, CDR2 SYDVKM. This CDR3 comprises 16 residues. Here the CDR3 reads CASRPPKGQGNSPLHF. In DNA form, the CDR3 reads TGTGCCAGCAGACCTCCCAAGGGACAGGGGAATTCACCCCTCCACTTT.

The V and J genes are TRBV6-2 or TRBV6-3 and TRBJ2-7; D possibly corresponds to TRBD1 (6 bases). The germline V gene has CDR1 MNHEY and CDR2 SVGEGT. V lost 5 bases, J lost 2 bases, and 10 bases lay in between. This CDR3 has 13 amino acids. As DNA, the CDR3 is TGTGCCAGCAGTCACCCAGGGGCCTACGAGCAGTACTTC. Residues: CASSHPGAYEQYF.

The V and J genes are TRBV6-5 and TRBJ2-7, with D perhaps matching TRBD1 (8 bases). The germline V gene encodes CDR1 MNHEY and CDR2 SVGAGI. V was cut by 6 bases and J by 2 bases, with 17 bases left in between. The CDR3 runs 15 residues. This chain's CDR3 is CASRAGTGRTYEQYF. CDR3 DNA: TGTGCCAGCAGAGCGGGGACAGGCAGAACCTACGAGCAGTACTTC.

A single count supports this clone. The chain is built from TRBV11-3 and TRBJ2-3; 7 bases are shared with TRBD1. The CDR3 totals 15 residues. Germline assignment: CDR1 SGHNT and CDR2 YENEEA. V was clipped by 1 base and J by 8 bases; unmatched bases: 9. The CDR3 is CASSLVRDRTGTQYF. The CDR3, as DNA: TGTGCCAGCAGCTTAGTCCGGGACAGAACGGGTACGCAGTATTTT.

This chain connects TRBV19 to TRBJ1-4; tentatively, D is TRBD1 (5 bases). Trimming pared 4 bases from V and 4 bases from J, leaving 10 bases between. This CDR3 region has 14 residues. Germline CDR1 is LNHDA and CDR2 is SQIVND (reference sequence). CDR3 sequence reads: CASSSRRGNEKLFF. In DNA, the CDR3 is TGTGCCAGTAGTAGCCGGAGGGGTAATGAAAAACTGTTTTTT.

CDR3 nucleotides: TGTGCCAGCAGCCCACAGGTAATGAACACTGAAGCTTTCTTT. As protein: CASSPQVMNTEAFF. J is TRBJ1-1 and V is TRBV28, with D tentatively TRBD1 (5 bases). The CDR3 spans 14 residues. Per germline, CDR1 MDHEN and CDR2 SYDVKM. The ends were cut back, 6 bases at V and 0 bases at J, with 11 bases in the middle.

V usage is TRBV19 and J usage is TRBJ1-1; D is undetermined. CDR1 LNHDA and CDR2 SQIVND come from the germline V gene (reference sequence). CDR3 length equals 15 residues. Trimming cost V 3 bases and J 6 bases, with 17 bases left between them. In DNA, the CDR3 is TGTGCCAGTAGTATTTCAGCGGGTTCAAGGGCTGAAGCTTTCTTT. This codes for CASSISAGSRAEAFF.